One sample yielded the 26 T cell receptor beta chains listed below, sequenced in a study of blood T cells in healthy people across ages. A second PCR of 7 to 11 cycles used a sample-barcoded 5' primer and a J-beta primer mix. TCRdb independently ran MiXCR on the 5' RACE reads; one entry per CDR3 protein. This sample has roughly 650,000 distinct CDR3 sequences, with about 32% found just once. Sequenced sample: blood. The receptors derive from a woman older than 75 in good health.

The V and J genes are TRBV30 and TRBJ2-6; the match to TRBD1 covers 10 bases. Losses at the gene ends were 0 bases for V and 0 bases for J; bases not matched to a gene: 8. The CDR3 consists of 19 residues. Germline assignment: CDR1 GTSNPN and CDR2 SVGIG (reference sequence). The CDR3 sequence is CAWSVTSWTGGSGANVLTF. The CDR3 DNA is TGTGCCTGGAGTGTAACTAGCTGGACAGGGGGCTCTGGGGCCAACGTCCTGACTTTC.

This clonotype was picked up a small number of times. Given a much more abundant clone one base away, this may be a read error. The chain links TRBV25-1 to TRBJ2-5; D unclear. The germline CDR1 and CDR2 sequences are MGHDK and SYGVNS. CDR3 size: 15 residues. Trimming cost V 6 bases and J 1 base, with 15 bases left between them. In DNA, the CDR3 is TGTGCCAGCAGCACAAAAGACCCGCTCCAAGAGACCCAGTACTTC. Protein product: CASSTKDPLQETQYF. Based on the CDR3 plus reference TRBV25-1 and TRBJ2-5, the full variable domain is EADIYQTPRYLVIGTGKKITLECSQTMGHDKMYWYQQDPGMELHLIHYSYGVNSTEKGDLSSESTVSRIRTEHFPLTLESARPSHTSQYLCASSTKDPLQETQYFGPGTRLLVL.

This clonotype was detected ten times or more. The chain has TRBV7-8 and TRBJ2-5; the match to TRBD2 covers 11 bases. This CDR3 region has 16 residues. The junction had 11 bases not matched to a gene; V was cut back by 7 bases and J by 4 bases. Germline values: CDR1 SGHVS, CDR2 FQNEAQ. CDR3 nucleotides: TGTGCCAGCACACGCGACACTAGCGGGGGACGAGAGACCCAGTACTTC. Translated: CASTRDTSGGRETQYF.

This clonotype was observed a handful of times. CDR3 loop: CSAREGMDTEAFF. CDR3 nucleotides: TGCAGTGCTAGAGAGGGAATGGACACTGAAGCTTTCTTT. The chain has TRBV20-1 and TRBJ1-1; D is ambiguous. The V gene's germline CDR1 is DFQATT and CDR2 SNEGSKA (reference sequence). The CDR3 extends over 13 amino acids. Trimming pared 0 bases from V and 3 bases from J, leaving 8 bases between.

The V call is TRBV6-5, the J call TRBJ1-4, with D maybe TRBD1 (6 bases). CDR3 length: 16 amino acids. The V end was cut by 5 bases, the J end by 0 bases, with 13 bases between. CDR1 and CDR2 (germline): MNHEY, SVGAGI. The CDR3 loop is CASSPGQGPTNEKLFF. CDR3 bases: TGTGCCAGCAGTCCGGGACAAGGACCAACTAATGAAAAACTGTTTTTT.

The rearrangement links TRBV7-3 to TRBJ1-1; 7 nucleotides align to TRBD1. Per germline, CDR1 SGHTA and CDR2 FQGTGA. V lost 5 bases and J lost 1; bases outside the gene matches: 7. CDR3 length: 15 residues. CDR3 region: CASSPTGAGNTEAFF. The CDR3 DNA reads as TGTGCCAGCAGCCCTACAGGGGCCGGGAACACTGAAGCTTTCTTT.

V is TRBV5-4 and J is TRBJ2-3; the match to TRBD2 covers 11 bases. The germline V gene encodes CDR1 SGHNT and CDR2 YYREEE (reference sequence). The CDR3 is 16 amino acids. With 4 bases clipped from V and 4 bases from J, the junction kept 8 bases outside the gene matches. This CDR3 reads CASSPGSSGGADTQYF. For the CDR3, the DNA is TGTGCCAGCAGCCCGGGAAGTAGCGGGGGGGCAGATACGCAGTATTTT.

This clonotype was counted at least ten times. The chain joins TRBV19 to TRBJ2-7, with D hard to call. V dropped 4 bases and J dropped 4 bases, with 14 bases sitting between them. Germline V CDR1 and CDR2: LNHDA, SQIVND (reference sequence). This CDR3 comprises 14 residues. CDR3 DNA sequence: TGTGCCAGTAGTAACGGGCAGAGGATATACGAGCAGTACTTC. As protein: CASSNGQRIYEQYF.

This clonotype was detected only a few times. This chain joins TRBV7-7 and TRBJ2-2; 7 nucleotides align to TRBD1. J was trimmed by 2 bases and V by 1 base; bases with no gene match: 4. Germline loops: CDR1 SSHAT, CDR2 FNYEAQ (reference sequence). The CDR3 contains 16 residues. CDR3 sequence reads: CASSLGTGLNTGELFF. In nucleotides, the CDR3 is TGTGCCAGCAGCTTAGGGACAGGACTTAACACCGGGGAGCTGTTTTTT.

This clonotype was picked up many times. The chain has TRBV5-1 and TRBJ2-1, with 12 nucleotides matching TRBD2. The CDR3 spans 19 residues. CDR1 and CDR2 from the germline V gene are SGHRS and YFSETQ. V dropped 0 bases and J dropped 0; count of bases not matched to a gene: 7. CDR3 DNA sequence: TGCGCCAGCAGCTTGGTTGGGCTAGCGGGGGGGAGCTCCTACAATGAGCAGTTCTTC. It codes for CASSLVGLAGGSSYNEQFF.

This clonotype was seen many times. This CDR3 reads CSVESSGGETQYF. The CDR3 DNA is TGCAGCGTTGAGAGTAGCGGGGGGGAGACCCAGTACTTC. J is TRBJ2-5 and V is TRBV29-1; 10 nucleotides agree with TRBD2. V shed 3 bases, J shed 5 bases, and the junction held 3 bases outside the gene matches. This CDR3 is 13 amino acids long. Germline assignment: CDR1 SQVTM and CDR2 ANQGSEA.

In regard to this clonotype: A single base separates this from a much larger clone, so it may be a read error. V is TRBV6-5 and J is TRBJ2-1, with D unclear. This CDR3 has 14 amino acids. Germline V gene data show CDR1 as MNHEY and CDR2 as SVGAGI. Here the CDR3 reads CVSTGSSSYNEQFF. The CDR3 region has the DNA TGTGTCAGCACCGGATCCAGCTCCTACAATGAGCAGTTCTTC.

In its sample, this clonotype was seen many times. J is TRBJ2-7 and V is TRBV5-1; D gene uncertain. CDR1 is SGHRS and CDR2 is YFSETQ in the germline V gene. V dropped 5 bases and J dropped 0 bases, with 9 bases sitting between them. The length of the CDR3 is 13 residues. The CDR3: CASRRPPSYEQYF. The DNA for the CDR3 is TGCGCCAGCAGGAGGCCACCCTCCTACGAGCAGTACTTC. Full variable domain (outside the CDR3, taken from reference TRBV5-1 and TRBJ2-7): KAGVTQTPRYLIKTRGQQVTLSCSPISGHRSVSWYQQTPGQGLQFLFEYFSETQRNKGNFPGRFSGRQFSNSRSEMNVSTLELGDSALYLCASRRPPSYEQYFGPGTRLTVT.

The CDR3 here is CASRRLEGYEQYF. CDR3 DNA: TGCGCCAGCCGCCGACTTGAAGGGTACGAGCAGTACTTC. The J gene is TRBJ2-4, the V gene TRBV5-1; D is unresolved. The DNA matches TRBJ2-7 better at its end, which makes the J call doubtful. The CDR3 extends over 13 amino acids. Germline CDR1 SGHRS, CDR2 YFSETQ.

The chain carries TRBV12-3 or TRBV12-4 and TRBJ2-5, with 12 bases fitting TRBD2. The CDR3 runs to 16 residues. V lost 5 bases and J lost 2; bases outside the gene matches: 6. The CDR3 loop is CASSPRLAGEQETQYF. In nucleotides, the CDR3 is TGTGCCAGCAGTCCCCGACTAGCGGGGGAACAAGAGACCCAGTACTTC.

This clonotype was seen repeatedly, ten times or more. The chain joins TRBV20-1 to TRBJ2-1; either TRBD1 or TRBD2 may supply D (5 bases each). Trimming stripped 5 bases from V and 7 bases from J, with 15 bases between. This CDR3 has 13 residues. Germline loops: CDR1 DFQATT, CDR2 SNEGSKA (reference sequence). The CDR3, as DNA: TGCAGTGCTGTCGAAGCCAGGGAGAATGAGCAGTTCTTC. Protein product: CSAVEARENEQFF.

V gene TRBV6-5 combines with J gene TRBJ1-1, with D uncertain. Germline assignment: CDR1 MNHEY and CDR2 SVGAGI. V lost 4 bases and J lost 4, with 19 bases in between. The CDR3 contains 16 residues. The CDR3 loop reads CASSSPDPGLGTEAFF. CDR3 coding DNA: TGTGCCAGCAGTTCTCCAGACCCAGGACTCGGCACTGAAGCTTTCTTT.

The CDR3 spells CASSLGGESTEAFF. The CDR3 coding sequence is TGTGCCAGCAGCTTGGGGGGCGAGAGCACTGAAGCTTTCTTT. V gene TRBV5-5 combines with J gene TRBJ1-1; the D gene is possibly TRBD1 (5 bases). The germline V gene encodes CDR1 SGHKS and CDR2 YYEKEE (reference sequence). The CDR3 spans 14 residues. The ends were cut back, 0 bases at V and 4 bases at J, with 10 bases in the middle. Combining the CDR3 with reference TRBV5-5 and TRBJ1-1 gives the whole variable domain DAGVTQSPTHLIKTRGQQVTLRCSPISGHKSVSWYQQVLGQGPQFIFQYYEKEERGRGNFPDRFSARQFPNYSSELNVNALLLGDSALYLCASSLGGESTEAFFGQGTRLTVV.

About this clonotype: A much larger clone is a single base away; this may be a read error. The chain recombines TRBV20-1 with TRBJ2-3, with D perhaps matching TRBD1 or TRBD2 (5 bases each). Germline V gene lookup returns CDR1 DFQATT and CDR2 SNEGSKA (reference sequence). With 4 bases removed from V and 4 bases from J, the gap between germline ends came to 12 bases. This CDR3 has 13 residues. CDR3 sequence reads: CSAKVGTADTQYF. The CDR3 DNA reads as TGCAGTGCTAAAGTAGGGACCGCAGATACGCAGTATTTT.

This clonotype was seen many times. V and J are TRBV6-6 and TRBJ2-4, with a weak D call TRBD2 (6 bases). CDR3 length: 16 amino acids. The germline V gene has CDR1 MNHNY and CDR2 SVGAGI (reference sequence). Trimming took off 9 bases at V and 1 base at J, with 19 bases between the two ends. CDR3 bases: TGTGCCAGTAAACCTCGTTCGGGGGAGGCCAAAAACATTCAGTACTTC. It yields the protein CASKPRSGEAKNIQYF.

The chain is built from TRBV2 and TRBJ2-2, with D unclear. V lost 5 bases and J lost 3, with 4 bases in between. The germline V gene has CDR1 SNHLY and CDR2 FYNNEI. The length of the CDR3 is 12 residues. The chain's CDR3 is CASSYHTGELFF. CDR3 DNA sequence: TGTGCCAGCAGTTATCACACCGGGGAGCTGTTTTTT.

This clonotype came up many times. V and J are TRBV20-1 and TRBJ2-7; D unclear. Germline assignment: CDR1 DFQATT and CDR2 SNEGSKA (reference sequence). The CDR3 consists of 14 residues. V dropped 0 bases and J dropped 2 bases, with 11 bases sitting between them. The CDR3 loop reads CSARDSALPYEQYF. CDR3 nucleotide sequence: TGCAGTGCTAGAGATTCAGCTCTTCCCTACGAGCAGTACTTC.

This clonotype was seen many times. This chain joins TRBV5-1 and TRBJ2-7, with D possibly matching TRBD2 (6 bases). There are 12 residues in the CDR3. Germline CDR1 is SGHRS and CDR2 is YFSETQ. V gave up 1 base and J gave up 5 bases, with 7 bases separating them. CDR3 residues: CASSLTSHEQYF. The CDR3 DNA sequence: TGCGCCAGCAGCTTGACTAGCCACGAGCAGTACTTC.

Turning to this clonotype: A read error may account for a junction end that differs from germline. The CDR3 bases are TGTGCCGGCAGAATTCCCGGGGCCCAAGAGACCCAGTACTTC. It encodes CAGRIPGAQETQYF. The chain recombines TRBV2 with TRBJ2-5; the D call may be TRBD1 or TRBD2 (5 bases each). Germline-derived CDR1 and CDR2 are SNHLY and FYNNEI. The CDR3 is 14 amino acids.

This clonotype was seen ten or more times. The rearrangement uses TRBV7-9 and TRBJ1-1; D gene ambiguous. The CDR3 extends over 13 amino acids. The V gene's germline CDR1 is SEHNR and CDR2 FQNEAQ (reference sequence). V was pared by 5 bases and J by 5 bases, with 12 bases between. Here the CDR3 reads CASSPYPGTEAFF. The CDR3 DNA sequence: TGTGCCAGCAGCCCGTATCCGGGGACTGAAGCTTTCTTT.

A remark on this clonotype: A much larger clone differs by one base, so this may be a read error. V and J are TRBV6-5 and TRBJ2-3; the D gene is possibly TRBD2 (7 bases). This CDR3 has 17 amino acids. CDR1 is MNHEY, CDR2 SVGAGI, per germline. The CDR3 loop is CASSYSRGGGSIDTQYF. In DNA, the CDR3 is TGTGCCAGCAGTTACTCGAGAGGGGGGGGTAGCATAGATACGCAGTATTTT.